These 10 T cell receptor beta chains came from one sample sequenced in a study of shared clonotypes between healthy human individuals. Some clones are missing from TCRdb's copy, which holds only in-frame ones; the method was immunoSEQ multiplex PCR. Of about 1 million clones in the sample, 78% are singletons; the top ten hold under 0.65%. Sequenced material: memory CD4+ T cells from PBMCs. Subset: CD45RA-negative fraction. The receptors were sampled from a man aged 18 to 35 in good health. Some clones in this sample may be carry-over from other donors' samples.

The V gene is TRBV19, the J gene TRBJ1-5; 8 bases are a match to TRBD1. Trimming removed 0 bases from V and 4 bases from J; junction bases left unmatched: 8. Germline CDR1 is LNHDA and CDR2 is SQIVND (reference sequence). This CDR3 has 17 amino acids. In DNA form, the CDR3 reads TGTGCCAGTAGTATAGAAGGGGACAGGTGGATTAATCAGCCCCAGCATTTT. It encodes CASSIEGDRWINQPQHF.

This clone has only a few counts. The V gene is TRBV21-1, the J gene TRBJ1-1; the table names TRBD1, a call not compared with the DNA. TRBV21-1 is deemed a pseudogene. This CDR3 comprises 15 residues. CDR3 residues: CASSKVGRGRTEAFF. The CDR3 DNA follows: TGTGCCAGCAGCAAAGTGGGCAGGGGGCGGACTGAAGCTTTCTTT.

The genes are TRBV7-2 and TRBJ1-2, with D tentatively TRBD1 (6 bases). CDR1 and CDR2 from the germline V gene are SGHTA and FQGNSA. V was trimmed by 5 bases and J by 8 bases, leaving 21 bases between them. This CDR3 spans 15 amino acids. CDR3 coding DNA: TGTGCCAGCAGCAACCAAATACAGGGAGGTCAGGGCTACACCTTC. Amino acids: CASSNQIQGGQGYTF. The entire variable domain, with the rest obtained from reference TRBV7-2 and TRBJ1-2, is as follows: GAGVSQSPSNKVTEKGKDVELRCDPISGHTALYWYRQSLGQGLEFLIYFQGNSAPDKSGLPSDRFSAERTGGSVSTLTIQRTQQEDSAVYLCASSNQIQGGQGYTFGSGTRLTVV.

On this clone itself: A much larger clone lies one base from this, so it may be a read error. This same CDR3 is encoded by further DNA sequences in the sample. V usage is TRBV5-1 and J usage is TRBJ2-5; the D is unclear. V was trimmed by 2 bases and J by 1 base, leaving 3 bases between them. The CDR3 runs 12 residues. Germline V gene data show CDR1 as SGHRS and CDR2 as YFSETQ. DNA for the CDR3: TGCGCCAGCAGCTTCCCCCAAGAGACCCAGTACTTC. Its protein product is CASSFPQETQYF.

The V and J genes are TRBV28 and TRBJ2-3, with 13 positions matching TRBD2. The CDR3 has 18 residues. The V gene end was trimmed by 6 bases and the J gene end by 0 bases; junction bases not matched to a gene: 9. The germline V gene has CDR1 MDHEN and CDR2 SYDVKM. CDR3 nucleotides: TGTGCCAGCAGACCCCCCTTACTAGCGGGAGGGAGCACAGATACGCAGTATTTT. Amino acid sequence: CASRPPLLAGGSTDTQYF.

V gene TRBV19 combines with J gene TRBJ1-1, with no clear D. CDR1 and CDR2 from the germline V gene are LNHDA and SQIVND (reference sequence). Trimming shortened V by 3 bases and J by 0 bases, and 11 bases separated the two germline ends. This CDR3 comprises 15 residues. The CDR3 spells CASSMFRTMNTEAFF. CDR3 nucleotide sequence: TGTGCCAGTAGTATGTTCAGAACAATGAACACTGAAGCTTTCTTT.

The rearrangement joins TRBV5-1 to TRBJ2-7; 7 bases line up with TRBD2. Germline lookup yields CDR1 SGHRS and CDR2 YFSETQ. The CDR3 contains 15 residues. Germline trimming cut 4 bases from V and 4 bases from J; bases unmatched to any gene: 11. In DNA, the CDR3 is TGCGCCAGCAGCCCCGGGGAGGGAGTGAGGTACGAGCAGTACTTC. This sequence encodes CASSPGEGVRYEQYF.

This chain connects TRBV5-4 to TRBJ1-3, with no clear D. The CDR3 is 13 residues long. Trimming shortened V by 1 base and J by 4 bases, and 6 bases separated the two germline ends. CDR1 is SGHNT and CDR2 is YYREEE in the germline V gene (reference sequence). The CDR3 DNA follows: TGTGCCAGCAGCTTGTCATTGGGAAACACCATATATTTT. Translated: CASSLSLGNTIYF.

This rearrangement joins TRBV5-4 to TRBJ1-2; weak D call: TRBD1 (6 bases). CDR3 length: 15 amino acids. The germline gives CDR1 SGHNT, CDR2 YYREEE (reference sequence). Trimming left V 0 bases short and J 4 bases short, with 13 bases between. DNA of the CDR3: TGTGCCAGCAGCTTGGCTTCTGGACAGCTCTATGGCTACACCTTC. Its translation is CASSLASGQLYGYTF. Based on the CDR3 plus reference TRBV5-4 and TRBJ1-2, the full variable domain is ETGVTQSPTHLIKTRGQQVTLRCSSQSGHNTVSWYQQALGQGPQFIFQYYREEENGRGNFPPRFSGLQFPNYSSELNVNALELDDSALYLCASSLASGQLYGYTFGSGTRLTVV.

The rearrangement joins TRBV7-2 to TRBJ2-2, with TRBD1 matching 9 bases. CDR3 length: 16 amino acids. Germline V gene sequence: CDR1 SGHTA, CDR2 FQGNSA. Losses at the gene ends were 1 base for V and 6 bases for J; bases not matched to a gene: 6. The CDR3 DNA is TGTGCCAGCAGCTTAGTATCGACAGGGGGATCCGGGGAGCTGTTTTTT. Translating it yields CASSLVSTGGSGELFF.